The clone carrying this T cell receptor (beta chain) has a handful of counts. CDR3 length: 15 amino acids. V dropped 2 bases and J dropped 3; count of bases not matched to a gene: 5. CDR1 SGHDT and CDR2 YYEEEE come from the germline V gene. This sample is drawn from a study of blood T cell repertoires in COVID-19. In the authors' methods: Amplification of reference gene primers provided the estimated nucleated cell counts. Sequencing was performed with immunoSEQ multiplex PCR; in TCRdb, only in-frame clones are kept and a portion is missing. For V, J and clone size, that table is used; D and trimming come from the DNA. The table has approximately 330,000 clones, approximately 88% seen once. One Seattle source followed patients from active infection through their disease course.

The rearrangement links TRBV5-6 to TRBJ1-5, with 7 bases that match TRBD1. Sequencing used peripheral blood. This receptor was identified in a man younger than 45 with COVID-19, enrolled during active disease. Here the CDR3 reads CASSLRTGVNQPQHF. In DNA, the CDR3 is TGTGCCAGCAGCTTACGAACAGGGGTCAATCAGCCCCAGCATTTT.